This entry lists 19 T cell receptor beta chains sequenced from one sample in a study of cytomegalovirus exposure and HLA in healthy donors. The PCR contained 60 Vbeta and 13 Jbeta primers. Libraries were prepared by immunoSEQ multiplex PCR; TCRdb keeps only in-frame clonotypes and omits some of them. The table includes under 150,000 clones, around 78% detected once. The source material was PBMCs. Receptors originate from a middle-aged woman in good health and CMV-seronegative.

The J gene is TRBJ1-3, the V gene TRBV5-1; D uncertain. The CDR3 runs 16 residues. Germline CDR1 and CDR2: SGHRS and YFSETQ. V was pared by 1 base and J by 4 bases, with 15 bases between. The DNA of the CDR3 is TGCGCCAGCAGCTTGCCGGAGTCTGCGGGCGGAAACACCATATATTTT. Translating it yields CASSLPESAGGNTIYF.

J is TRBJ2-6 and V is TRBV13; 7 nucleotides match TRBD1. This CDR3 has 17 amino acids. Unmatched junction bases numbered 8, after V lost 5 bases and J lost 1 base. Germline V lookup: CDR1 PRHDT, CDR2 FYEKMQ (reference sequence). The chain's CDR3 is CASSPVRQGSGANVLTF. CDR3 DNA sequence: TGTGCCAGCAGCCCAGTGCGACAGGGTTCTGGGGCCAACGTCCTGACTTTC. Filled out from reference TRBV13 and TRBJ2-6, the complete variable domain reads AAGVIQSPRHLIKEKRETATLKCYPIPRHDTVYWYQQGPGQDPQFLISFYEKMQSDKGSIPDRFSAQQFSDYHSELNMSSLELGDSALYFCASSPVRQGSGANVLTFGAGSRLTVL.

The chain has TRBV25-1 and TRBJ2-7; 8 positions agree with TRBD2. Unmatched junction bases numbered 10, after V lost 7 bases and J lost 5 bases. CDR1 is MGHDK, CDR2 SYGVNS, per germline. The CDR3 is made up of 14 amino acids. The CDR3 bases are TGTGCCAGCAACTCAGCGGGAGTCGTCCACGAGCAGTACTTC. This encodes CASNSAGVVHEQYF.

The chain employs TRBV5-8 and TRBJ1-5; 8 bases agree with TRBD1. CDR1 is SGHTS, CDR2 YDEGEE, per germline. Trimming removed 5 bases from V and 4 bases from J; junction bases left unmatched: 11. The CDR3 is made up of 16 amino acids. CDR3 nucleotide sequence: TGTGCCAGCAGACCTCACGGACAGGGCGGGAATCAGCCCCAGCATTTT. It specifies CASRPHGQGGNQPQHF.

The chain recombines TRBV4-1 with TRBJ2-3; TRBD1 aligns across 7 bases. CDR1 and CDR2 (germline): MGHRA, YSYEKL. V trimming: 2 bases; J trimming: 4 bases; junction bases outside the gene matches: 3. The CDR3 runs to 14 residues. CDR3 loop: CASSQIGQADTQYF. The CDR3 nucleotides are TGCGCCAGCAGCCAAATTGGACAGGCAGATACGCAGTATTTT.

The chain combines TRBV2 with TRBJ2-1; 9 nucleotides line up with TRBD2. The junction had 9 bases not matched to a gene; V was cut back by 7 bases and J by 5 bases. Looked up from germline, CDR1 is SNHLY and CDR2 is FYNNEI. CDR3 length: 15 residues. In DNA form, the CDR3 reads TGTGCCAGCACCACCACGATAGCGGGAGACAATGAGCAGTTCTTC. It yields the protein CASTTTIAGDNEQFF.

This chain joins TRBV28 and TRBJ1-2; D is possibly TRBD1 (5 bases). Germline V gene data show CDR1 as MDHEN and CDR2 as SYDVKM. The CDR3 is made up of 12 amino acids. The V end lost 6 bases, the J end lost 8 bases, and 13 bases lay between the germline ends. The CDR3 region is CASSAPDTGYTF. Written as DNA, the CDR3 is TGTGCCAGCAGCGCACCGGACACGGGCTACACCTTC.

The chain recombines TRBV18 with TRBJ1-3; maybe TRBD1 (5 bases). This CDR3 has 15 amino acids. CDR1 and CDR2 from the germline V gene are KGHSH and LQKENI. V lost 0 bases to trimming and J lost 1 base, with 7 bases between them. The CDR3 is CASSPPGVSGNTIYF. For the CDR3, the DNA is TGTGCCAGCTCACCACCAGGGGTTTCTGGAAACACCATATATTTT.

This clone was found once. The chain is built from TRBV18 and TRBJ2-1; D might be TRBD2 (6 bases). There are 14 residues in the CDR3. Trimming shortened V by 3 bases and J by 8 bases, and 14 bases separated the two germline ends. Germline CDR1 KGHSH, CDR2 LQKENI. The CDR3 coding sequence is TGTGCCAGCTCACCCCTACGCTCTAGCGATGAGCAGTTCTTC. It specifies CASSPLRSSDEQFF.

This clone has a handful of counts. The chain joins TRBV2 to TRBJ1-5; 9 bases are shared with TRBD1. CDR3 length: 14 residues. CDR1 is SNHLY, CDR2 FYNNEI, per germline. V shed 7 bases, J shed 4 bases, and the junction held 5 bases outside the gene matches. CDR3 nucleotide sequence: TGTGCCAGCACGAGACAGGGGGAAAATCAGCCCCAGCATTTT. Protein product: CASTRQGENQPQHF.

This chain uses TRBV5-4 with TRBJ2-5; TRBD2 matches at 7 bases. The closer fit of TRBJ2-7 to the DNA end suggests the J call may be wrong. The germline CDR1 and CDR2 sequences are SGHNT and YYREEE (reference sequence). The CDR3 sequence is 17 residues long. The CDR3 sequence: CASSNGPRGGSSYEQYF. The CDR3 DNA reads TGTGCCAGCAGCAACGGGCCTCGGGGCGGGAGTTCCTACGAGCAGTACTTC.

V is TRBV7-3 and J is TRBJ1-1; D remains unclear. The CDR3 runs to 13 residues. Germline values: CDR1 SGHTA, CDR2 FQGTGA. V dropped 4 bases and J dropped 4 bases, with 10 bases sitting between them. CDR3 region: CASSYGEGTEAFF. In DNA form, the CDR3 reads TGTGCCAGCAGCTACGGGGAAGGCACTGAAGCTTTCTTT.

The V and J genes are TRBV18 and TRBJ2-7; D gene uncertain. The CDR3 is 20 residues long. Between the trimmed V and J ends, which lost 2 bases and 0 bases, there was a span of 26 bases. Germline CDR1 reads KGHSH; CDR2 reads LQKENI. The CDR3 DNA reads TGTGCCAGCTCACCAAACGTTTACCCACAGTCGTCCCTATCCTCCTACGAGCAGTACTTC. This sequence encodes CASSPNVYPQSSLSSYEQYF.

This rearrangement joins TRBV5-1 to TRBJ2-3, with 7 bases identical to TRBD2. The CDR3 loop spans 15 amino acids. V trimming: 0 bases; J trimming: 4 bases; junction bases outside the gene matches: 5. The V gene's germline CDR1 is SGHRS and CDR2 YFSETQ. The CDR3 DNA follows: TGCGCCAGCAGCTTGGGGGGAGGGCCCCCAGATACGCAGTATTTT. This gives the protein CASSLGGGPPDTQYF.

V is TRBV4-1 and J is TRBJ2-7, with TRBD1 identical over 10 bases. Looked up from germline, CDR1 is MGHRA and CDR2 is YSYEKL. CDR3 length equals 17 residues. V shed 2 bases, J shed 4 bases, and the junction held 11 bases outside the gene matches. The CDR3 coding sequence is TGCGCCAGCAGCCAACTTCTTACGGGACAGGGGCGGTACGAGCAGTACTTC. This translates into CASSQLLTGQGRYEQYF.

The sample holds one count of this clone. The CDR3 DNA sequence: TGTGCCAGCAGCACCTCTTGGGTCCGGACTAGCGGTTACAATGAGCAGTTCTTC. As protein: CASSTSWVRTSGYNEQFF. The chain links TRBV28 to TRBJ2-1; 10 bases are shared with TRBD2. The germline V gene has CDR1 MDHEN and CDR2 SYDVKM. The CDR3 extends over 18 amino acids. Unmatched junction bases numbered 15, after V lost 6 bases and J lost 4 bases.

The chain carries TRBV27 and TRBJ2-7; 9 nucleotides match TRBD2. J lost 5 bases, V lost 5 bases, and 4 bases had no gene match. This CDR3 has 13 amino acids. Per the germline V gene, CDR1 is MNHEY and CDR2 is SMNVEV (reference sequence). DNA for the CDR3: TGTGCCAGCAGTGGGCTAGCGGGGCACGAGCAGTACTTC. Protein product: CASSGLAGHEQYF.

In nucleotides, the CDR3 is TGCGCCAGCAGCGCCACATTCGATGAGCAGTTCTTC. This encodes CASSATFDEQFF. The chain joins TRBV5-1 to TRBJ2-1; D remains unclear. Germline lookup yields CDR1 SGHRS and CDR2 YFSETQ. The CDR3 length is 12 residues. V lost 4 bases and J 8 bases, leaving 10 bases between the germline ends. Full variable domain (missing parts from reference TRBV5-1 and TRBJ2-1): KAGVTQTPRYLIKTRGQQVTLSCSPISGHRSVSWYQQTPGQGLQFLFEYFSETQRNKGNFPGRFSGRQFSNSRSEMNVSTLELGDSALYLCASSATFDEQFFGPGTRLTVL.

This clone was seen once. V usage is TRBV29-1 and J usage is TRBJ2-7; 8 bases match TRBD1. The CDR3 contains 13 residues. The J segment lost 3 bases and the V segment lost 6 bases, leaving 7 bases of the junction unmatched. Germline V gene sequence: CDR1 SQVTM, CDR2 ANQGSEA. CDR3 nucleotides: TGCAGCGTGCGTGGACAGGGCCTCTACGAGCAGTACTTC. Translating it yields CSVRGQGLYEQYF.